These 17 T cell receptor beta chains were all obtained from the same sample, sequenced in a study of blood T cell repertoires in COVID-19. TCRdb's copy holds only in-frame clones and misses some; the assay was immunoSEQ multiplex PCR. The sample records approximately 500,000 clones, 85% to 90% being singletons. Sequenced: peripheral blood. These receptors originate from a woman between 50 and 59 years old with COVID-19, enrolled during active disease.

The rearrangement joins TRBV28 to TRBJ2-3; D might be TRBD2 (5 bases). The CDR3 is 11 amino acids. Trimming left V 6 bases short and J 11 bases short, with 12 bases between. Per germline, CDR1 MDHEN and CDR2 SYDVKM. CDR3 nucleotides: TGTGCCAGCAGCCCGACTCGGGGGCAGTATTTT. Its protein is CASSPTRGQYF.

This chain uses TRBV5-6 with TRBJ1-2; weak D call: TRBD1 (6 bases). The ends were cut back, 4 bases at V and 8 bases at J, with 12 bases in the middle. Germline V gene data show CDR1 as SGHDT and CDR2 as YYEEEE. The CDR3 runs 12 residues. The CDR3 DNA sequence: TGTGCCAGCAGCGGGGACCAGGGGGGCTACACCTTC. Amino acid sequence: CASSGDQGGYTF. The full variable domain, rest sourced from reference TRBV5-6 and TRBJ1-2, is DAGVTQSPTHLIKTRGQQVTLRCSPKSGHDTVSWYQQALGQGPQFIFQYYEEEERQRGNFPDRFSGHQFPNYSSELNVNALLLGDSALYLCASSGDQGGYTFGSGTRLTVV.

The CDR3 loop is CASSPRDYTDTQYF. The DNA for the CDR3 is TGTGCCAGCAGTCCCCGGGACTACACAGATACGCAGTATTTT. The chain joins TRBV6-5 to TRBJ2-3; 7 nucleotides agree with TRBD2. This CDR3 region has 14 residues. J gave up 2 bases and V 5 bases, and 4 bases lay outside the gene matches. CDR1 and CDR2 from the germline V gene are MNHEY and SVGAGI.

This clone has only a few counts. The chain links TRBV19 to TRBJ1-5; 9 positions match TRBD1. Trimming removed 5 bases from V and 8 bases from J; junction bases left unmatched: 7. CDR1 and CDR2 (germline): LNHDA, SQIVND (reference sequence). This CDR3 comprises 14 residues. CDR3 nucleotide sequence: TGTGCCAGTAGTGGCTGGACAGGGGTTGAGCCCCAGCATTTT. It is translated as CASSGWTGVEPQHF.

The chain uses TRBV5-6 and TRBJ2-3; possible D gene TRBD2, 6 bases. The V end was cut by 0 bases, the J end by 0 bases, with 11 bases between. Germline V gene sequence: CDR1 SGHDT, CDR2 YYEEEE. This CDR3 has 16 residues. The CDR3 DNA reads TGTGCCAGCAGCTTGGGAGGGACTGCTAGCACAGATACGCAGTATTTT. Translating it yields CASSLGGTASTDTQYF.

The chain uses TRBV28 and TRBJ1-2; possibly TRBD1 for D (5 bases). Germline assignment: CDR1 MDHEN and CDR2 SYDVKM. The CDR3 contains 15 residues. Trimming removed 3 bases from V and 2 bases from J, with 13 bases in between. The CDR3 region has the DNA TGTGCCAGCAGTTTGGGCCCGCAGGGAAACTATGGCTACACCTTC. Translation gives CASSLGPQGNYGYTF.

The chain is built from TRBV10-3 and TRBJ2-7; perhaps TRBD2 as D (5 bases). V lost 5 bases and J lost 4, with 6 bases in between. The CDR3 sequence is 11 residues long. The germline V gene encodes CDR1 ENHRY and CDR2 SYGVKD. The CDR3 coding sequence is TGTGCCATCAGTTCGGGGTACGAGCAGTACTTC. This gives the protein CAISSGYEQYF.

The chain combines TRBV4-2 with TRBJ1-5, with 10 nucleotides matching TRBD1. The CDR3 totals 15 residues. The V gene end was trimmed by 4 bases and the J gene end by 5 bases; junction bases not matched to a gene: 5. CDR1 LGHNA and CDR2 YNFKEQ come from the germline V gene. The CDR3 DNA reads TGTGCCAGCAGCCCTGCGGACAGGGGGGATCAGCCCCAGCATTTT. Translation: CASSPADRGDQPQHF.

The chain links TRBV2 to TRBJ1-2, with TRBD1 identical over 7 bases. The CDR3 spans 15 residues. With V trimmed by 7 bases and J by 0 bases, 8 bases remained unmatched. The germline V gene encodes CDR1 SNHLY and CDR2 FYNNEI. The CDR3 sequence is CASTRDSEANYGYTF. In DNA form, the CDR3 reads TGTGCCAGCACTAGGGACAGCGAAGCTAACTATGGCTACACCTTC.

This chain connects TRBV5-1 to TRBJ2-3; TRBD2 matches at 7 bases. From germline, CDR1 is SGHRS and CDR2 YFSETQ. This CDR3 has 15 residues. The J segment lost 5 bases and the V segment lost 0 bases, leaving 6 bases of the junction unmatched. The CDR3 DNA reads TGCGCCAGCAGCTTGGCCCCGGGAGGTCAAGATACGCAGTATTTT. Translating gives CASSLAPGGQDTQYF.

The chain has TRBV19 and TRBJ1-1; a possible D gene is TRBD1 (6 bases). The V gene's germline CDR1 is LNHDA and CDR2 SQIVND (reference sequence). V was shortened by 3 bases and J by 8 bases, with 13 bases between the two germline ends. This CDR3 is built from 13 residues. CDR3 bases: TGTGCCAGTAGTATCGGTCGACAGGCGGAAGCTTTCTTT. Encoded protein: CASSIGRQAEAFF.

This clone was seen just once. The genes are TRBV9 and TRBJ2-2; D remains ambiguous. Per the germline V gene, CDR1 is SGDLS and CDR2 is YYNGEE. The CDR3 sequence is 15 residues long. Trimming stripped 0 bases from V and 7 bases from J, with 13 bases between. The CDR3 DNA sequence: TGTGCCAGCAGCGTAGCGACGGGTTCGAACGGGGAGCTGTTTTTT. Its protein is CASSVATGSNGELFF.

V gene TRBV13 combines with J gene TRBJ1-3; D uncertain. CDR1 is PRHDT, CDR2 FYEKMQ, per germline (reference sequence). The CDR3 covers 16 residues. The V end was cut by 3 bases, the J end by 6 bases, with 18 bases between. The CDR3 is CASSFTHTATQNTIYF. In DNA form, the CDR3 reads TGTGCCAGCAGCTTCACCCATACCGCTACCCAAAACACCATATATTTT.

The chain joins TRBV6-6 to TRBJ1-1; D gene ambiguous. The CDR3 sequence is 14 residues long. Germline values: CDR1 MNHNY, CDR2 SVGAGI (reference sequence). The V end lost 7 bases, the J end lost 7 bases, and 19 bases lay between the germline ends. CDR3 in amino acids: CASIPRTPIIEAFF. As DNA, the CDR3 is TGTGCCAGCATCCCCCGGACTCCCATTATTGAAGCTTTCTTT.

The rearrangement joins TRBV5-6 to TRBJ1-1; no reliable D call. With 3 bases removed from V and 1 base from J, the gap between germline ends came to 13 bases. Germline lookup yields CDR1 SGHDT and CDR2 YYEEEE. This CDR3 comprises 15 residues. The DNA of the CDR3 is TGTGCCAGCAGCTCGCTGCGGGTTAGGAACACTGAAGCTTTCTTT. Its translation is CASSSLRVRNTEAFF.

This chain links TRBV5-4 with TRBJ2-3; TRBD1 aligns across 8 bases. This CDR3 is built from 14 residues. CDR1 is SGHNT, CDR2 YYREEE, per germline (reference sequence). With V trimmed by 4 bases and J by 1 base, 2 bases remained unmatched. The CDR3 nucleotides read TGTGCCAGCAGCCCGACAGGGGGCACAGATACGCAGTATTTT. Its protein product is CASSPTGGTDTQYF.

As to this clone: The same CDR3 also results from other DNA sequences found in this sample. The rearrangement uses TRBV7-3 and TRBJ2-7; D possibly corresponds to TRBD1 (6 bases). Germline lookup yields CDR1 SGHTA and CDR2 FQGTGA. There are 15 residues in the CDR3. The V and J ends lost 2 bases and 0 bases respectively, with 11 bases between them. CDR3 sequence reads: CASSLSGASSYEQYF. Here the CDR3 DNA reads TGTGCCAGCAGCTTATCAGGGGCGAGCTCCTACGAGCAGTACTTC.